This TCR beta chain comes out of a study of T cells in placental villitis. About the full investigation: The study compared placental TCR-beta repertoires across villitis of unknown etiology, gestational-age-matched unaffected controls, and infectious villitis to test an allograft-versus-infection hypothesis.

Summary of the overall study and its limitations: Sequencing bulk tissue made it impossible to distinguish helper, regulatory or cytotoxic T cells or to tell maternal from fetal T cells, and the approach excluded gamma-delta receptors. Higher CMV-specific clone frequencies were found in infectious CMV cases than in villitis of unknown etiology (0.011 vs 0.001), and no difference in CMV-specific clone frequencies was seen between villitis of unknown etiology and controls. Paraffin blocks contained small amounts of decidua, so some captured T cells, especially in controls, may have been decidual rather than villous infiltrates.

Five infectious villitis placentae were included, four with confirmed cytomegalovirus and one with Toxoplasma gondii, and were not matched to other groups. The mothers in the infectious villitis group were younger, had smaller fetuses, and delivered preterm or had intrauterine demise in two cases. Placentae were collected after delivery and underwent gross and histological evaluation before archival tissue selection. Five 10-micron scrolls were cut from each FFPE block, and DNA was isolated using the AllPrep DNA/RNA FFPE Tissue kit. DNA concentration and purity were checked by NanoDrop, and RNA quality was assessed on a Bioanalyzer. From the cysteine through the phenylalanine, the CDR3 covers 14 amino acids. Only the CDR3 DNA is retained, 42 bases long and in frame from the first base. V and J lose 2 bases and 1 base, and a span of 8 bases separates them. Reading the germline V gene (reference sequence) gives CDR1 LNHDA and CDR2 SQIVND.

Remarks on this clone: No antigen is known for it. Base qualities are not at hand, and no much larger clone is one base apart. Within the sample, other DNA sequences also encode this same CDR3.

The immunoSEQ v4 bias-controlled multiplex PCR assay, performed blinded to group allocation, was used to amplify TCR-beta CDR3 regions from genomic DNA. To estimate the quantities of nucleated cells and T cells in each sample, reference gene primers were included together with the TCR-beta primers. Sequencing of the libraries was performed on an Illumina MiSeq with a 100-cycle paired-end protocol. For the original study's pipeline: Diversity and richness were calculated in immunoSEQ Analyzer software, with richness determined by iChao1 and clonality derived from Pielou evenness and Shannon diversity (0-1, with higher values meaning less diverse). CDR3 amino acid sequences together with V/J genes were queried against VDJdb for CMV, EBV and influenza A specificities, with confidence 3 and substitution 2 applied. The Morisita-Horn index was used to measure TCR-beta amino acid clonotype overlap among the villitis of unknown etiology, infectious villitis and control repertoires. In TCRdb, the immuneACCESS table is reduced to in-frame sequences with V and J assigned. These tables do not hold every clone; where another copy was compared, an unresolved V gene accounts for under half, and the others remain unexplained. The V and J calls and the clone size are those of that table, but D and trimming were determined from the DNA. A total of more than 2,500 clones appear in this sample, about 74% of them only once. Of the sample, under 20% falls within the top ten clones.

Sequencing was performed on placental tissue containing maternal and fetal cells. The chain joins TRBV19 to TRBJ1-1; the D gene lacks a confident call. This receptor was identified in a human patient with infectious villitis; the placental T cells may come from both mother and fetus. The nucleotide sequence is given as TGTGCCAGTAGTATAAGGCAGGCGAACACTGAAGCTTTCTTT. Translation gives CASSIRQANTEAFF.